This is a list of T cell receptor beta chains from one sample in a study of T-cell reconstitution after alpha-beta-depleted transplantation in children. TCRdb re-called the PCR reads through MiXCR, storing one row per CDR3 protein. The top ten hold 20% to 30% of the sample, which has roughly 300,000 distinct CDR3 sequences, roughly 11% seen once. The material sequenced was peripheral blood, taken 180 days after TCRalphabeta/CD19-depleted stem cell transplant. These receptors all stem from a male patient between 2 and 10 years old who had a stem cell transplant for chronic granulomatous disease, so the T cells may come from the graft donor. CDR3s include the opening cysteine and the closing phenylalanine or tryptophan. D genes are given only for firm matches. Part of the rows lack a size; the others show once, few, many or a class for expanded clones.

TRBD1	many	TRBV7-2	TRBJ1-1	TGTGCCAGCAGCGATCCCGGGACAGCAAGAATTGAAGCTTTCTTT	CASSDPGTARIEAFF
NA	many	TRBV9	TRBJ2-1	TGTGCCAGCACAAGCGTGGGCAGCTCCTACAATGAGCAGTTCTTC	CASTSVGSSYNEQFF
NA	many	TRBV12-3/TRBV12-4	TRBJ1-5	TGTGCCAGCAGGGACGGACGTAGCAATCAGCCCCAGCATTTT	CASRDGRSNQPQHF
NA	few	TRBV19	TRBJ2-2	TGTGCCAGTAGCCTCCAGGGTGTATTCACCGGGGAGCTGTTTTTT	CASSLQGVFTGELFF
TRBD1	many	TRBV28	TRBJ2-5	TGTGCCAGCAGTCCCCGGGACAGAGAGACCCAGTACTTC	CASSPRDRETQYF
NA	many	TRBV20-1	TRBJ1-2	TGCAGTCAATCAGGGGTCTACGGCTACACCTTC	CSQSGVYGYTF
NA	many	TRBV11-3	TRBJ2-1	TGTGCCAGCAGCTTAGATTTCCAGCGTAATGAGCAGTTCTTC	CASSLDFQRNEQFF
TRBD2	NA	TRBV6-2/TRBV6-3	TRBJ2-1	TGTGCCAGCAGTTACTCGCTTCGGGGGGGGACGAGCTCCTACAATGAGCAGTTCTTC	CASSYSLRGGTSSYNEQFF
TRBD2	many	TRBV7-3	TRBJ2-3	TGTGCCAGCAGCCAACGGACTAGCGGAGGAGGCACAGATACGCAGTATTTT	CASSQRTSGGGTDTQYF
NA	few	TRBV20-1	TRBJ1-6	TGCAGTGCTAGGACGGCTAGCTCCTATAATTCACCCCTCCACTTT	CSARTASSYNSPLHF
NA	NA	TRBV7-3	TRBJ2-3	TGTGCCAGCAGCCAAGTCGGGGCCCCTAGCACAGATACGCAGTATTTT	CASSQVGAPSTDTQYF
NA	many	TRBV20-1	TRBJ2-7	TGCAGTGCTCAGAGAGGCGGAAGCACCTACGAGCAGTACTTC	CSAQRGGSTYEQYF
NA	many	TRBV20-1	TRBJ1-4	TGCAGTGCTAGTAGGGCTGGAAAACTGTTTTTT	CSASRAGKLFF
NA	many	TRBV5-1	TRBJ2-1	TGCGCCAGCAGCTTGAGAGGGGTGGGTGAGCAGTTCTTC	CASSLRGVGEQFF
NA	many	TRBV5-5	TRBJ2-1	TGTGCCAGCAGCTTGGCCGCGCAAATCTACAATGAGCAGTTCTTC	CASSLAAQIYNEQFF
NA	many	TRBV12-3/TRBV12-4	TRBJ2-3	TGTGCCATGGGGGCAGATACGCAGTATTTT	CAMGADTQYF
NA	few	TRBV21-1	TRBJ1-3	TGTGCCAGCAGCAAAGAGCCCTCTGGAAACACCATATATTTT	CASSKEPSGNTIYF
NA	many	TRBV29-1	TRBJ2-6	TGCAGCGTTGCTGCCGGGGAAGGTGACAACGTCCTGACTTTC	CSVAAGEGDNVLTF
TRBD1	many	TRBV12-3/TRBV12-4	TRBJ1-4	TGTGCCAGCAGCTCCGGGACAGGGAATGAAAAACTGTTTTTT	CASSSGTGNEKLFF
NA	many	TRBV19	TRBJ1-6	TGTGCCAGTAGTATGGGCAGCGGGAGCTCACCCCTCCACTTT	CASSMGSGSSPLHF
NA	many	TRBV29-1	TRBJ2-2	TGCAGCGTTGAGGGGGGCACCGGGGAGCTGTTTTTT	CSVEGGTGELFF
TRBD1	many	TRBV6-5	TRBJ1-1	TGTGCCAGCAGAAGGGGAGGGGCAGGGGGGCTAAATGGGACTGAAGCTTTCTTT	CASRRGGAGGLNGTEAFF
NA	NA	TRBV27	TRBJ2-4	TGTGCCAGCAGTTTTGGGGGGCCCAAAAACATTCAGTACTTC	CASSFGGPKNIQYF
NA	many	TRBV18	TRBJ2-1	TGTGCCAGCTCACCAGGAGCGGTAGGCAATGAGCAGTTCTTC	CASSPGAVGNEQFF
NA	NA	TRBV28	TRBJ1-3	TGTGCCAGCAGGTGGTTCGGGGACACCATATATTTT	CASRWFGDTIYF
NA	NA	TRBV5-1	TRBJ2-5	TGCGCCAGCAGCCCATACACGAAACTAGAGACCCAGTACTTC	CASSPYTKLETQYF
TRBD2	many	TRBV10-3	TRBJ2-2	TGTGCCATCAGCCGGGGGGAGTCAAACACCGGGGAGCTGTTTTTT	CAISRGESNTGELFF
NA	many	TRBV10-2	TRBJ2-5	TGCGCCAGCAGGTTGGGAGAGACCCAGTACTTC	CASRLGETQYF
TRBD2	many	TRBV5-1	TRBJ2-1	TGCGCCAGCAGCTTAGGGACTACGAATGAGCAGTTCTTC	CASSLGTTNEQFF
TRBD1	many	TRBV29-1	TRBJ2-7	TGCAGCGTTGTCCCGGACAGGAGCTCCTACGAGCAGTACTTC	CSVVPDRSSYEQYF
TRBD2	many	TRBV4-3	TRBJ2-2	TGCGCCAGCAGCCAAGATGCCCGCGGGAGGGTGGACGGGGAGCTGTTTTTT	CASSQDARGRVDGELFF
TRBD2	many	TRBV4-2	TRBJ2-7	TGTGCCAGCAGCGTGCGGGGGGGCTTCTCCGACGAGCAGTACTTC	CASSVRGGFSDEQYF
NA	NA	TRBV5-6	TRBJ2-2	TGTGCCAGGGGCCCCGGGCTGATGGGCGGGGAGCTGTTTTTT	CARGPGLMGGELFF
NA	NA	TRBV3-1	TRBJ2-5	TGTGCCAGCAGCCAAGACGGAGAGACCCAGTACTTC	CASSQDGETQYF
TRBD1	many	TRBV12-3/TRBV12-4	TRBJ1-2	TGTGCCAGCAGAACGACAGGGGAAGGGGGCTACACCTTC	CASRTTGEGGYTF
NA	many	TRBV20-1	TRBJ2-3	TGCAGTGCTTCCCCGGGACAACGAAGGACAGATACGCAGTATTTT	CSASPGQRRTDTQYF
NA	many	TRBV29-1	TRBJ2-2	TGCAGCGTTCCTCCGGACGGGGCGAACACCGGGGAGCTGTTTTTT	CSVPPDGANTGELFF
NA	many	TRBV12-3/TRBV12-4	TRBJ2-5	TGTGCCAGCAGTTTGGGTTGGGAGACCCAGTACTTC	CASSLGWETQYF
TRBD1	NA	TRBV5-8	TRBJ2-3	TGTGCCAGCAGCCCGGGGTGGGACAGGATAACAGATACGCAGTATTTT	CASSPGWDRITDTQYF
NA	many	TRBV20-1	TRBJ2-5	TGCCCTGGATGGGACACTATAAAGACCCAGTACTTC	CPGWDTIKTQYF
TRBD1	many	TRBV20-1	TRBJ2-1	TGCAGTGCTAGTGGACAGGTTCCCAATGAGCAGTTCTTC	CSASGQVPNEQFF
TRBD1	many	TRBV6-5	TRBJ1-2	TGTGCCAGCAGTTTACGTGGGACAGGGGCGATGCGCTATGGCTACACCTTC	CASSLRGTGAMRYGYTF
TRBD2	NA	TRBV5-4	TRBJ2-3	TGTGCCAGCAGCTTCGGACTGGCGTTACTAGCGGGAGCCACAGATACGCAGTATTTT	CASSFGLALLAGATDTQYF
NA	many	TRBV19	TRBJ2-1	TGTGCCAGTAGTATCGGCAGGGGCAATGAGCAGTTCTTC	CASSIGRGNEQFF
NA	many	TRBV7-2	TRBJ1-5	TGTGCCAGCAGCTTACGGGGGAATCAGCCCCAGCATTTT	CASSLRGNQPQHF
NA	many	TRBV12-3/TRBV12-4	TRBJ2-1	TGTGCCAGCGTGGAGTTCTCTTCCTACAATGAGCAGTTCTTC	CASVEFSSYNEQFF
NA	few	TRBV30	TRBJ2-7	TGTGCCTGGGAGGCGCACCTTACCGACTTGATTATCTACGAGCAGTACTTC	CAWEAHLTDLIIYEQYF
TRBD2	many	TRBV10-2	TRBJ2-5	TGCGCCAGCATCGGTCCAAGAACGACTAGCGCGATGGGGGAGACCCAGTACTTC	CASIGPRTTSAMGETQYF
TRBD2	many	TRBV11-2	TRBJ2-4	TGTGCCAGCAGCTTAGAAAAGCGGGGGGAAGCCAAAAACATTCAGTACTTC	CASSLEKRGEAKNIQYF
NA	many	TRBV28	TRBJ2-3	TGTGCCAGCAGTTTATCCGGACCCGGCACAGATACGCAGTATTTT	CASSLSGPGTDTQYF
TRBD2	many	TRBV11-2	TRBJ2-3	TGTGCCAGCAGCATAGGGACTAGCCCGGTTGTGGATACGCAGTATTTT	CASSIGTSPVVDTQYF
NA	NA	TRBV7-6	TRBJ2-5	TGTGCCAGCAGCGAAATCAGGGAGACCCAGTACTTC	CASSEIRETQYF
TRBD1	many	TRBV6-1	TRBJ2-5	TGTGCCTCCCAAACAGGGGGTAGAGAGACCCAGTACTTC	CASQTGGRETQYF
NA	many	TRBV7-2	TRBJ2-3	TGTGCCAGCAGCCGCCTACAAGGGGATACGCAGTATTTT	CASSRLQGDTQYF